These 22 T cell receptor beta chains originate from one sample sequenced in a study. TCRdb used MiXCR to reprocess the 5' RACE reads, holding one entry per CDR3 protein. The sample yields tens of thousands of distinct CDR3 sequences, around 28% seen once. The specimen was naive CD4+ T cells sorted from blood. Regarding subset: naive CD4+ T cells, CD4+CD45RA+CD25-. Every receptor here comes from a female donor with breast cancer.

This clonotype occurred a few times. This chain links TRBV6-5 with TRBJ2-3, with 9 nucleotides matching TRBD1. This CDR3 is built from 14 residues. Germline V CDR1 and CDR2: MNHEY, SVGAGI. V shed 5 bases and J 7 bases; nucleotides not matched to a gene: 7. The chain's CDR3 is CASSATGGENTQYF. The DNA of the CDR3 is TGTGCCAGCAGTGCAACAGGGGGCGAAAATACGCAGTATTTT.

This clonotype came up a few times. The chain carries TRBV5-1 and TRBJ1-5; 7 positions match TRBD1. The V gene end was trimmed by 4 bases and the J gene end by 3 bases; junction bases not matched to a gene: 4. Germline V gene sequence: CDR1 SGHRS, CDR2 YFSETQ. This CDR3 is built from 14 residues. The CDR3 DNA follows: TGCGCCAGCAGCCAAGGGACAGCCAATCAGCCCCAGCATTTT. Translated, it gives CASSQGTANQPQHF.

This clonotype came up many times. The chain has TRBV20-1 and TRBJ2-7; TRBD2 agrees at 11 bases. V was pared by 3 bases and J by 5 bases, with 6 bases of the junction left unmatched. This CDR3 spans 14 amino acids. The germline gives CDR1 DFQATT, CDR2 SNEGSKA (reference sequence). CDR3 in DNA: TGCAGTGCTAGGTCGACTAGCGGGATCAACGAGCAGTACTTC. This encodes CSARSTSGINEQYF.

The V and J genes are TRBV7-8 and TRBJ2-3; 8 bases agree with TRBD1. There are 15 residues in the CDR3. Germline V lookup: CDR1 SGHVS, CDR2 FQNEAQ. Trimming cost V 9 bases and J 3 bases; bases outside gene matches: 11. The CDR3 is CASTPLGQGTDTQYF. The CDR3 coding sequence is TGTGCCAGTACACCCCTAGGACAGGGTACAGATACGCAGTATTTT.

The chain combines TRBV5-1 with TRBJ1-2; 7 bases map to TRBD1. The germline V gene encodes CDR1 SGHRS and CDR2 YFSETQ. V lost 6 bases, J lost 0 bases, and 2 bases stayed unmatched. The CDR3 runs to 13 residues. The CDR3, as DNA: TGCGCCAGCACGGACAGGACTAACTATGGCTACACCTTC. It translates to CASTDRTNYGYTF.

The V call is TRBV10-3, the J call TRBJ1-5; perhaps TRBD1 as D (5 bases). The CDR3 covers 15 residues. The V end was cut by 6 bases, the J end by 1 base, with 13 bases between. Germline CDR1 is ENHRY and CDR2 is SYGVKD. The CDR3 loop reads CAISQGAESNQPQHF. DNA of the CDR3: TGTGCCATCAGCCAGGGAGCGGAAAGCAATCAGCCCCAGCATTTT.

This clonotype turned up a few times. The V call is TRBV5-1, the J call TRBJ2-3, with unresolved D. The CDR3 loop spans 15 amino acids. The V gene lost 4 bases and the J gene lost 2 bases, with 14 bases spanning the gap. Per the germline V gene, CDR1 is SGHRS and CDR2 is YFSETQ. Here the CDR3 reads CASSPIQGDTDTQYF. CDR3 nucleotide sequence: TGCGCCAGCAGCCCAATACAAGGCGACACAGATACGCAGTATTTT. Complete variable domain (other parts from reference TRBV5-1 and TRBJ2-3): KAGVTQTPRYLIKTRGQQVTLSCSPISGHRSVSWYQQTPGQGLQFLFEYFSETQRNKGNFPGRFSGRQFSNSRSEMNVSTLELGDSALYLCASSPIQGDTDTQYFGPGTRLTVL.

This sequence joins TRBV4-1 and TRBJ1-2; 7 bases align to TRBD1. This CDR3 contains 15 residues. Germline assignment: CDR1 MGHRA and CDR2 YSYEKL. Germline trimming cut 0 bases from V and 8 bases from J; bases unmatched to any gene: 9. For the CDR3, the DNA is TGCGCCAGCAGCCAAGAAAGACCGGCAGGGGGGGGCTACACCTTC. Amino acid sequence: CASSQERPAGGGYTF.

This clonotype was found a few times. This sequence joins TRBV12-3 or TRBV12-4 and TRBJ1-2, with D uncertain. The V and J ends lost 6 bases and 8 bases respectively, with 19 bases between them. This CDR3 spans 14 amino acids. The CDR3 protein is CASRYEGAYGGYTF. In nucleotides, the CDR3 is TGTGCCAGCAGATACGAGGGAGCCTACGGAGGCTACACCTTC.

This clonotype was recorded at least ten times. The chain is built from TRBV6-2 or TRBV6-3 and TRBJ2-1, with D perhaps TRBD1 (5 bases). V lost 6 bases and J lost 6, with 9 bases in between. The V gene's germline CDR1 is MNHEY and CDR2 SVGEGT. There are 12 residues in the CDR3. The CDR3 loop is CASSRQINEQFF. The CDR3 nucleotides read TGTGCCAGCAGCAGACAGATCAATGAGCAGTTCTTC.

The chain employs TRBV12-3 or TRBV12-4 and TRBJ2-2, with D perhaps given as TRBD1 or TRBD2 (5 bases each). The CDR3 spans 15 residues. The V end lost 7 bases, the J end lost 3 bases, and 15 bases lay between the germline ends. CDR3 nucleotide sequence: TGTGCCAGCACCCCCAGGCAGGGAGACACCGGGGAGCTGTTTTTT. This encodes CASTPRQGDTGELFF.

The chain recombines TRBV28 with TRBJ2-1, with D possibly being TRBD1 (6 bases). Germline CDR1 and CDR2: MDHEN and SYDVKM. The CDR3 runs 13 residues. V was cut by 7 bases and J by 2 bases, with 9 bases left in between. CDR3 nucleotides: TGTGCCAGCAAAAGGACAGCCTACAATGAGCAGTTCTTC. Translation: CASKRTAYNEQFF.

The V gene is TRBV20-1, the J gene TRBJ2-3; 7 bases are shared with TRBD2. This CDR3 contains 16 residues. V shed 0 bases, J shed 3 bases, and the junction held 9 bases outside the gene matches. CDR1 and CDR2 from the germline V gene are DFQATT and SNEGSKA (reference sequence). CDR3 nucleotides: TGCAGTGCTAGAGACGCGGGGCGGGGGATGACAGATACGCAGTATTTT. It is translated as CSARDAGRGMTDTQYF.

CDR3 nucleotide sequence: TGTGCCAGCAGTTCGACAGGGGCGGACAATGAGCAGTTCTTC. Amino acid sequence: CASSSTGADNEQFF. V is TRBV28 and J is TRBJ2-1; 8 bases align to TRBD1. The length of the CDR3 is 14 residues. The germline gives CDR1 MDHEN, CDR2 SYDVKM. V shed 4 bases, J shed 5 bases, and the junction held 4 bases outside the gene matches.

There are a few counts of this clonotype. This chain connects TRBV13 to TRBJ1-1; no clear D. V gave up 1 base and J gave up 2 bases, with 5 bases separating them. From germline, CDR1 is PRHDT and CDR2 FYEKMQ (reference sequence). The CDR3 is 13 residues long. For the CDR3, the DNA is TGTGCCAGCAGCTTAGCGAGTAACACTGAAGCTTTCTTT. As protein: CASSLASNTEAFF.

The J gene is TRBJ1-6, the V gene TRBV21-1. TRBV21-1 is tagged as a pseudogene. There are 12 residues in the CDR3. CDR3 protein: CASSRRRSPLHF. The CDR3 DNA reads as TGTGCCAGCAGCCGTCGTAGGTCACCCCTCCACTTT.

CDR3 DNA sequence: TGTGCCAGCAGCTCCCGGTGGTCAACAAGCAGGGGAGAGCAGTACTTC. This sequence encodes CASSSRWSTSRGEQYF. The rearrangement links TRBV7-9 to TRBJ2-7, with D perhaps matching TRBD1 (6 bases). This CDR3 is built from 16 residues. Trimming left V 4 bases short and J 7 bases short, with 23 bases between. Per the germline V gene, CDR1 is SEHNR and CDR2 is FQNEAQ (reference sequence).

This clonotype occurred a few times. This rearrangement joins TRBV3-1 to TRBJ1-4, with D possibly TRBD1 on 6 matching bases. The CDR3 has 15 amino acids. Trimming pared 2 bases from V and 5 bases from J, leaving 12 bases between. Per the germline V gene, CDR1 is LGHDT and CDR2 is YNNKEL (reference sequence). This CDR3 is CASSQHHRENEKLFF. The CDR3 nucleotides read TGTGCCAGCAGCCAACATCACAGGGAAAATGAAAAACTGTTTTTT.

This clonotype was counted between two and nine times. The gene calls are TRBV20-1 and TRBJ1-6; TRBD1 aligns across 10 bases. CDR3 length equals 15 residues. CDR1 is DFQATT and CDR2 is SNEGSKA in the germline V gene (reference sequence). Trimming took 4 bases from V and 7 from J; bases not matched to a gene: 7. The CDR3: CSATGGQGMNSPLHF. CDR3 nucleotides: TGCAGTGCTACAGGGGGACAGGGGATGAATTCACCCCTCCACTTT.

Comment on this clonotype: Because the CDR3 is missing its conserved closing phenylalanine or tryptophan, this is likely a read error. The rearrangement joins TRBV5-1 to TRBJ1-6; TRBD1 is a possible D gene (5 bases). Trimming left V 2 bases short and J 10 bases short, with 16 bases between. The CDR3 sequence is 15 residues long. Germline CDR1 reads SGHRS; CDR2 reads YFSETQ. The CDR3 sequence: CASSFGTGGVSPLHL. CDR3 nucleotides: TGCGCCAGCAGCTTTGGGACGGGGGGTGTCTCACCCCTCCACCTT.

This clonotype came up many times. This sequence joins TRBV29-1 and TRBJ2-1; TRBD1 might be the D (6 bases). The V gene lost 8 bases and the J gene lost 8 bases, with 19 bases spanning the gap. Germline CDR1 SQVTM, CDR2 ANQGSEA. This CDR3 has 13 residues. The CDR3 sequence is CSTQGSGLDEQFF. The DNA of the CDR3 is TGCAGCACCCAGGGGTCTGGGTTGGATGAGCAGTTCTTC.

Remarks on this clonotype: This may arise from a read error, as a much more abundant clone is one base away. The chain has TRBV28 and TRBJ1-4; 12 nucleotides align to TRBD1. This CDR3 region has 18 residues. The germline gives CDR1 MDHEN, CDR2 SYDVKM. After removal of 4 bases from V and 4 bases from J, the junction contained 10 bases not matched to a gene. CDR3 nucleotide sequence: TGTGCCAGCAGTTGGAGACCGGGACAGGGGGCTAGTAATGAAAAACTGTTTTTT. Its protein product is CASSWRPGQGASNEKLFF.